The next 31 T cell receptor beta chains were all read from a single sample in a study of blood T cell repertoires in COVID-19. The table came from immunoSEQ multiplex PCR; TCRdb's copy has only in-frame clones and leaves some out. The sample lists about 220,000 clones, around four fifths occurring once. The sequenced material came from peripheral blood. Receptor source: a woman aged 60-75 years who had recovered from COVID-19.

In regard to this clone: Distinct nucleotide sequences in the sample also encode this CDR3. This rearrangement joins TRBV6-4 to TRBJ2-3; 12 bases map to TRBD2. Losses at the gene ends were 6 bases for V and 3 bases for J; bases not matched to a gene: 4. The CDR3 has 15 residues. CDR1 MRHNA and CDR2 SNTAGT come from the germline V gene. CDR3 amino acids: CASSASGGATDTQYF. The CDR3 DNA follows: TGTGCCAGCAGCGCTAGCGGGGGGGCAACAGATACGCAGTATTTT.

The rearrangement uses TRBV7-8 and TRBJ1-1; 8 nucleotides match TRBD1. Per germline, CDR1 SGHVS and CDR2 FQNEAQ. CDR3 size: 13 residues. Unmatched junction bases numbered 5, after V lost 1 base and J lost 10 bases. The CDR3 is CASSLGQGPVAFF. CDR3 sequence (DNA): TGTGCCAGCAGCTTAGGACAGGGGCCCGTAGCTTTCTTT.

A few counts support this clone. The genes are TRBV19 and TRBJ1-2; no clear D. Germline CDR1 LNHDA, CDR2 SQIVND (reference sequence). V was trimmed by 6 bases and J by 2 bases, leaving 10 bases between them. The length of the CDR3 is 13 residues. Here the CDR3 DNA reads TGTGCCAGTAGACGGTCTTCCAACTATGGCTACACCTTC. Protein product: CASRRSSNYGYTF.

The chain recombines TRBV6-5 with TRBJ1-1; maybe TRBD1 (6 bases). The V and J ends lost 5 bases and 4 bases respectively, with 8 bases between them. CDR3 length equals 12 residues. Per germline, CDR1 MNHEY and CDR2 SVGAGI. For the CDR3, the DNA is TGTGCCAGCAGTACAGGGCGCACTGAAGCTTTCTTT. It specifies CASSTGRTEAFF.

The CDR3 reads CASSRGEWTEAFF. The CDR3 bases are TGTGCCAGCAGCAGGGGAGAGTGGACTGAAGCTTTCTTT. The chain employs TRBV6-5 and TRBJ1-1, with D possibly TRBD1 on 6 matching bases. Between the trimmed V and J ends, which lost 6 bases and 5 bases, there was a span of 13 bases. Germline V gene lookup returns CDR1 MNHEY and CDR2 SVGAGI. The length of the CDR3 is 13 residues.

This chain uses TRBV3-1 (or the pseudogene TRBV3-2) with TRBJ2-3; D gene uncertain. V was cut by 1 base and J by 5 bases, with 13 bases left in between. The CDR3 has 15 residues. Per germline, CDR1 LGHDT and CDR2 YNNKEL (reference sequence). The CDR3 DNA sequence: TGTGCCAGCAGCCAAGCTCGGGTCCAAGGAGATACGCAGTATTTT. Translated, it gives CASSQARVQGDTQYF.

The chain joins TRBV3-1 (or the pseudogene TRBV3-2) to TRBJ2-4; D gene uncertain. CDR3 length: 15 residues. V was cut by 2 bases and J by 2 bases, with 10 bases left in between. The germline gives CDR1 LGHDT, CDR2 YNNKEL (reference sequence). CDR3 in amino acids: CASSQMAASKNIQYF. Here the CDR3 DNA reads TGTGCCAGCAGCCAAATGGCGGCGTCCAAAAACATTCAGTACTTC.

In its sample, this clone was seen a few times. V is TRBV2 and J is TRBJ1-2; D remains unclear. This CDR3 comprises 13 residues. From germline, CDR1 is SNHLY and CDR2 FYNNEI. Trimming stripped 1 base from V and 4 bases from J, with 7 bases between. CDR3 nucleotides: TGTGCCAGCAGTGAAGTACGGAGCTATGGCTACACCTTC. As protein: CASSEVRSYGYTF.

V gene TRBV5-6 combines with J gene TRBJ1-1; TRBD1 might be the D (6 bases). With 0 bases removed from V and 10 bases from J, the gap between germline ends came to 13 bases. The CDR3 contains 13 residues. Germline V CDR1 and CDR2: SGHDT, YYEEEE. Here the CDR3 DNA reads TGTGCCAGCAGCTTGGGTCAGGGGAGGGGAGCTTTCTTT. Protein sequence: CASSLGQGRGAFF. The full variable domain, rest sourced from reference TRBV5-6 and TRBJ1-1, is DAGVTQSPTHLIKTRGQQVTLRCSPKSGHDTVSWYQQALGQGPQFIFQYYEEEERQRGNFPDRFSGHQFPNYSSELNVNALLLGDSALYLCASSLGQGRGAFFGQGTRLTVV.

Only one count was recorded for this clone. The rearrangement links TRBV4-3 to TRBJ2-7, with TRBD1 identical over 10 bases. The junction had 4 bases not matched to a gene; V was cut back by 0 bases and J by 5 bases. The germline V gene has CDR1 LGHNA and CDR2 YSLEER. The CDR3 runs to 15 residues. The CDR3 nucleotides are TGCGCCAGCAGCCAAGAAGGGACAGGGGAGCACGAGCAGTACTTC. Translation: CASSQEGTGEHEQYF.

V and J are TRBV11-2 and TRBJ1-2, with TRBD1 identical over 9 bases. Germline V lookup: CDR1 SGHAT, CDR2 FQNNGV. CDR3 length equals 15 residues. With V trimmed by 6 bases and J by 0 bases, 5 bases remained unmatched. CDR3 nucleotides: TGTGCCAGCAGAGCTACAGGGGGCCCTAACTATGGCTACACCTTC. Translated: CASRATGGPNYGYTF. Variable domain in full (rest from reference TRBV11-2 and TRBJ1-2): EAGVAQSPRYKIIEKRQSVAFWCNPISGHATLYWYQQILGQGPKLLIQFQNNGVVDDSQLPKDRFSAERLKGVDSTLKIQPAKLEDSAVYLCASRATGGPNYGYTFGSGTRLTVV.

The rearrangement uses TRBV4-2 and TRBJ2-5; 9 bases line up with TRBD2. Germline-derived CDR1 and CDR2 are LGHNA and YNFKEQ. The CDR3 is made up of 16 amino acids. Unmatched junction bases numbered 3, after V lost 0 bases and J lost 1 base. DNA of the CDR3: TGTGCCAGCAGCCAAGATCTAGCGGGGCTCCAAGAGACCCAGTACTTC. Translation gives CASSQDLAGLQETQYF.

The chain employs TRBV7-9 and TRBJ2-5; TRBD2 aligns across 14 bases. The germline CDR1 and CDR2 sequences are SEHNR and FQNEAQ (reference sequence). This CDR3 comprises 16 residues. The V segment lost 5 bases and the J segment 4 bases; nucleotides outside the gene matches: 6. The CDR3 region is CASSARLAGGPETQYF. The CDR3 DNA reads TGTGCCAGCAGCGCTCGACTAGCGGGGGGGCCAGAGACCCAGTACTTC.

The genes are TRBV7-9 and TRBJ2-7; 8 bases map to TRBD2. Per germline, CDR1 SEHNR and CDR2 FQNEAQ (reference sequence). V was pared by 4 bases and J by 4 bases, with 9 bases of the junction left unmatched. The CDR3 consists of 15 residues. CDR3 sequence reads: CASSSSGGGRYEQYF. DNA for the CDR3: TGTGCCAGCAGCTCCTCTGGCGGGGGGAGGTACGAGCAGTACTTC.

The chain links TRBV5-1 to TRBJ2-5; 9 nucleotides line up with TRBD2. Germline values: CDR1 SGHRS, CDR2 YFSETQ. The J segment lost 5 bases and the V segment lost 2 bases, leaving 7 bases of the junction unmatched. The CDR3 is made up of 15 amino acids. CDR3 in DNA: TGCGCCAGCAGCTTCCTAGCGGGGAGCGGGGAGACCCAGTACTTC. Protein: CASSFLAGSGETQYF.

The V and J genes are TRBV19 and TRBJ2-7; the D gene is possibly TRBD2 (6 bases). V was trimmed by 1 base and J by 5 bases, leaving 6 bases between them. This CDR3 has 12 amino acids. Germline V CDR1 and CDR2: LNHDA, SQIVND (reference sequence). CDR3 bases: TGTGCCAGTAGTATAGGGGGGGACGAGCAGTACTTC. Its translation: CASSIGGDEQYF.

The rearrangement uses TRBV11-2 and TRBJ2-3; TRBD2 matches at 11 bases. V was clipped by 3 bases and J by 5 bases; unmatched bases: 4. The germline CDR1 and CDR2 sequences are SGHAT and FQNNGV. CDR3 length equals 15 residues. CDR3 in amino acids: CASSFSGGEGDTQYF. In DNA, the CDR3 is TGTGCCAGCAGCTTTAGCGGGGGGGAGGGAGATACGCAGTATTTT.

The J gene is TRBJ1-2, the V gene TRBV7-9; 9 bases are shared with TRBD1. The CDR3 runs 15 residues. The junction had 4 bases not matched to a gene; V was cut back by 3 bases and J by 2 bases. CDR1 and CDR2 (germline): SEHNR, FQNEAQ (reference sequence). CDR3 loop: CASSLQGQGNYGYTF. CDR3 nucleotide sequence: TGTGCCAGCAGCTTGCAGGGACAGGGCAACTATGGCTACACCTTC.

This clone has a single count. The CDR3 nucleotides read TGTGCCAGCAGCTGGGAGAGGGGGACAGGGTTGTCACCCCTCCACTTT. The encoded protein is CASSWERGTGLSPLHF. This rearrangement joins TRBV7-9 to TRBJ1-6; 9 bases are shared with TRBD1. Germline V gene sequence: CDR1 SEHNR, CDR2 FQNEAQ (reference sequence). The CDR3 is 16 amino acids. V gave up 4 bases and J gave up 10 bases; unmatched junction bases: 11.

This clone was counted a few times. This rearrangement joins TRBV5-4 to TRBJ2-1, with D perhaps matching TRBD2 (5 bases). V gave up 2 bases and J gave up 6 bases, with 9 bases separating them. The CDR3 spans 13 residues. Per germline, CDR1 SGHNT and CDR2 YYREEE (reference sequence). CDR3 coding DNA: TGTGCCAGCAGCTTCCGGGGTGGCAATGAGCAGTTCTTC. The encoded protein is CASSFRGGNEQFF.

This chain joins TRBV5-1 and TRBJ1-2; 7 bases fit TRBD1. Per germline, CDR1 SGHRS and CDR2 YFSETQ. The CDR3 covers 12 residues. V was pared by 4 bases and J by 8 bases, with 5 bases of the junction left unmatched. The CDR3 DNA sequence: TGCGCCAGCAGCGAGACAGGGCCCGGCTACACCTTC. Translating gives CASSETGPGYTF.

The sample holds a few counts of this clone. This chain connects TRBV6-6 to TRBJ1-5, with a tentative D call TRBD1 (6 bases). V lost 6 bases and J 0 bases, leaving 15 bases between the germline ends. The CDR3 contains 16 residues. Germline values: CDR1 MNHNY, CDR2 SVGAGI (reference sequence). CDR3 sequence reads: CASRPPGGHSNQPQHF. The CDR3 region has the DNA TGTGCCAGCAGGCCTCCGGGGGGGCATAGCAATCAGCCCCAGCATTTT.

The chain joins TRBV27 to TRBJ2-1, with 7 bases fitting TRBD1. CDR1 and CDR2 from the germline V gene are MNHEY and SMNVEV (reference sequence). V was pared by 6 bases and J by 1 base, with 3 bases of the junction left unmatched. This CDR3 region has 14 residues. The CDR3 region has the DNA TGTGCCAGCAGCCGGGGACAGTCCTACAATGAGCAGTTCTTC. This encodes CASSRGQSYNEQFF.

The chain recombines TRBV7-9 with TRBJ1-2, with a tentative D call TRBD1 (6 bases). The V end was cut by 8 bases, the J end by 0 bases, with 10 bases between. The CDR3 is made up of 13 amino acids. The germline gives CDR1 SEHNR, CDR2 FQNEAQ (reference sequence). The CDR3 DNA sequence: TGTGCCAGCGGGGACACCTCTAACTATGGCTACACCTTC. Encoded protein: CASGDTSNYGYTF.

The CDR3 bases are TGTGCCAGCAGCCCACTGGACTTTACGACCGGCACTGAAGCTTTCTTT. It codes for CASSPLDFTTGTEAFF. V usage is TRBV7-8 and J usage is TRBJ1-1; D not certain. V lost 5 bases and J 4 bases, leaving 20 bases between the germline ends. Germline CDR1 SGHVS, CDR2 FQNEAQ. The CDR3 spans 16 residues.

The rearrangement links TRBV2 to TRBJ1-1; D gene uncertain. V was pared by 4 bases and J by 7 bases, with 7 bases between. The CDR3 sequence is 11 residues long. Looked up from germline, CDR1 is SNHLY and CDR2 is FYNNEI. The CDR3 nucleotides are TGTGCCAGCAGTGCCGAACTTGAAGCTTTCTTT. It yields the protein CASSAELEAFF.

The chain joins TRBV6-5 to TRBJ2-1; TRBD2 matches 12 bases. The CDR3 runs to 15 residues. Germline assignment: CDR1 MNHEY and CDR2 SVGAGI. The J segment lost 1 base and the V segment lost 7 bases, leaving 2 bases of the junction unmatched. CDR3 sequence: CASTSGGASYNEQFF. CDR3 coding DNA: TGTGCCAGCACTAGCGGGGGGGCGTCCTACAATGAGCAGTTCTTC.

There are a few counts of this clone. The chain combines TRBV4-2 with TRBJ1-5; 7 nucleotides line up with TRBD1. Per germline, CDR1 LGHNA and CDR2 YNFKEQ. Unmatched junction bases numbered 7, after V lost 3 bases and J lost 2 bases. CDR3 length equals 16 residues. CDR3 in amino acids: CASSQATGLGNQPQHF. The CDR3 nucleotides are TGTGCCAGCAGCCAGGCGACAGGGTTAGGCAATCAGCCCCAGCATTTT.

This rearrangement joins TRBV4-1 to TRBJ1-1; TRBD1 agrees at 11 bases. With V trimmed by 4 bases and J by 2 bases, 6 bases remained unmatched. The CDR3 consists of 16 residues. Germline CDR1 MGHRA, CDR2 YSYEKL. CDR3 sequence reads: CASSPRDRGLNTEAFF. Here the CDR3 DNA reads TGCGCCAGCAGCCCACGGGACAGGGGGTTAAACACTGAAGCTTTCTTT.

The V and J genes are TRBV7-3 and TRBJ2-3, with D perhaps TRBD2 (6 bases). The CDR3 is made up of 16 amino acids. CDR1 and CDR2 (germline): SGHTA, FQGTGA. V shed 5 bases and J shed 0 bases, with 15 bases lying between them. CDR3 coding DNA: TGTGCCAGCAGCCCGAATAGCGGACCTAGCACAGATACGCAGTATTTT. Protein product: CASSPNSGPSTDTQYF.

V is TRBV3-1 (or the pseudogene TRBV3-2) and J is TRBJ1-2; a weak D match, TRBD1 (6 bases). The V and J ends lost 3 bases and 8 bases respectively, with 16 bases between them. The CDR3 extends over 14 amino acids. The germline gives CDR1 LGHDT, CDR2 YNNKEL (reference sequence). The CDR3 region is CASSQGQGTGGYTF. The CDR3 DNA is TGTGCCAGCAGCCAGGGGCAGGGGACCGGCGGCTACACCTTC.